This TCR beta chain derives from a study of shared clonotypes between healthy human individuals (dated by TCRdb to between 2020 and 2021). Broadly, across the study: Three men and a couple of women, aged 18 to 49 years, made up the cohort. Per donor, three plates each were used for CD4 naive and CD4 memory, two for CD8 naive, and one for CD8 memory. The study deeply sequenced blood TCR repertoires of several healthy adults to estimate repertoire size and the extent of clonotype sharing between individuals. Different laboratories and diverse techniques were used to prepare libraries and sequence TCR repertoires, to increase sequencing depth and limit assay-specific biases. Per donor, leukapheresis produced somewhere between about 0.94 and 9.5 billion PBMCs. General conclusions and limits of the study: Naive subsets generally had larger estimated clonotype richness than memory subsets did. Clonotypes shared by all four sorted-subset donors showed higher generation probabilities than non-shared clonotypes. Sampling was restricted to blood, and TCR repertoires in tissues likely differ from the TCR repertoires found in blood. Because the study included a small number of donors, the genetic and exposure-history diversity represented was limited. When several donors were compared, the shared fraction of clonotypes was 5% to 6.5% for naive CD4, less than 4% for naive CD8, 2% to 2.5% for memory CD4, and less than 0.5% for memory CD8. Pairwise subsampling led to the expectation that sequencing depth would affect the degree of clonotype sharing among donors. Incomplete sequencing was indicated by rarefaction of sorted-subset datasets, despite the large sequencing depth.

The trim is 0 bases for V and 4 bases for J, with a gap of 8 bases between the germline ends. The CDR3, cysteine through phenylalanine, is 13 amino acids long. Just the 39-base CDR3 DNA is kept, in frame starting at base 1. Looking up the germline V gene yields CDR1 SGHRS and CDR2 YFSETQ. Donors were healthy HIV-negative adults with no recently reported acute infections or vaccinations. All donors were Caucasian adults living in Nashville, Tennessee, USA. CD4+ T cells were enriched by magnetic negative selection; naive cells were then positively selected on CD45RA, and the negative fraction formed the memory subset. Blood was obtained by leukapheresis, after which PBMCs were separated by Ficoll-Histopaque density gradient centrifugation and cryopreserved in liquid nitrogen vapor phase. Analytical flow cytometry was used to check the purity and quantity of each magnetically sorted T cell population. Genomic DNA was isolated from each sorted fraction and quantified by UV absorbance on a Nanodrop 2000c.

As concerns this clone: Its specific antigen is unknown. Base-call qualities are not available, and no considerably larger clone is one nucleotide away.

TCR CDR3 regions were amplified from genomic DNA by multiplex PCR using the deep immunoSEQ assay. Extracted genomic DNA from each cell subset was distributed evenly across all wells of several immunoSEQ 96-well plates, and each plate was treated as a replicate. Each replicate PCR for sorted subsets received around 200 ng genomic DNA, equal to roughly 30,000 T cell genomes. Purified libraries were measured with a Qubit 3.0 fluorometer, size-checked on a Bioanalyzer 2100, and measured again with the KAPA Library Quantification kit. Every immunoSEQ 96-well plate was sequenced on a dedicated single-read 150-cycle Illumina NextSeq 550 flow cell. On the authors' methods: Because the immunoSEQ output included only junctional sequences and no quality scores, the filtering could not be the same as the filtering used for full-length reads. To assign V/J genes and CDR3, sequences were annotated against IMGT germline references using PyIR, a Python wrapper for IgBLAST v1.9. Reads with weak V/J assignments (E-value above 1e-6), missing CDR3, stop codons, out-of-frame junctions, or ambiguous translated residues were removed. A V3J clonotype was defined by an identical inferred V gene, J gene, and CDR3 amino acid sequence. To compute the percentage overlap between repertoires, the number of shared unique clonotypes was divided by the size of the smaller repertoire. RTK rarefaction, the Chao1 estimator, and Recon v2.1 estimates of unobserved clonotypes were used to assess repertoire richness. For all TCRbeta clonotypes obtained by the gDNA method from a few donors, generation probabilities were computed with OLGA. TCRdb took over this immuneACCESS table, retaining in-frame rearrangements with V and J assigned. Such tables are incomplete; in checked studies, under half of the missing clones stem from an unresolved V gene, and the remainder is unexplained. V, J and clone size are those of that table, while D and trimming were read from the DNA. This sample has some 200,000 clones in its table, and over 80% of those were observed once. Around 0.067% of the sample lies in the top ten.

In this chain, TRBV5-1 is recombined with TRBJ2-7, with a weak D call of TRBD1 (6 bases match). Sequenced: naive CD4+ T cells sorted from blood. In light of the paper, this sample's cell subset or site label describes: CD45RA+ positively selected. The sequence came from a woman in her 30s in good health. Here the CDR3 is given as CASSLDRAYEQYF. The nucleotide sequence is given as TGCGCCAGCAGCTTGGACAGGGCGTACGAGCAGTACTTC.